This T cell receptor beta chain was identified during a study of shared clonotypes between healthy human individuals. Findings of the study overall: Memory subsets had estimated richness that was generally smaller than that of naive subsets.

In the case of this clone: Antigen unknown.

Per germline, CDR1 SGHVS and CDR2 FNYEAQ. The germline V and J ends were trimmed by 5 bases and 5 bases, with 15 bases remaining between them. This CDR3 has 14 residues. Profiled with immunoSEQ multiplex PCR; TCRdb holds only in-frame clones, not every one. The sample has some 2,000,000 clones, around 95% seen once; the top ten hold 0.13%. The origin of this receptor is a man between 18 and 35 years old in good health. The chain recombines TRBV7-6 with TRBJ2-5; no reliable D call. The specimen was naive CD4+ T cells sorted from blood. Specified subset: CD45RA+ positively selected. The CDR3 spells CASSPTARMETQYF. CDR3 nucleotides: TGTGCCAGCAGCCCGACCGCGAGGATGGAGACCCAGTACTTC.